The clone carrying this T cell receptor beta chain appeared once. The antigen is not known. A read error may account for a junction end that differs from germline. These data are taken from a study of ipilimumab plus nivolumab after autologous stem cell transplantation. Study context: Median doses per patient: a few ipilimumab, 7 or 8 nivolumab. Findings and limits, study-wide: Authors suggest TCR repertoire, Treg phenotype and gut microbiota support further study.

Ipilimumab, 1 mg/kg, started 14 to 28 days after autologous transplant. Sequenced by immunoSEQ multiplex PCR; TCRdb stores in-frame clones only, minus some. The sample records about 21,000 clones, 75% to 85% being singletons. CDR1 is SSHAT and CDR2 is FNYEAQ in the germline V gene (reference sequence). There are 15 residues in the CDR3. This sequence joins TRBV7-7 and TRBJ2-3, with a weak D call TRBD2 (7 bases). This receptor was identified in a male donor with diffuse large B-cell lymphoma. Sequencing was performed on PBMCs, taken in a trial of ipilimumab plus nivolumab as post-transplant consolidation. CDR3 nucleotide sequence: TGTGCTAGCAGCTTGGGGGGGGCCAGCACAGATACGCAGTATTTT. It translates to CASSLGGASTDTQYF.